The clone carrying this T cell receptor beta chain was seen a handful of times. This entry is derived from a study of blood T cell repertoires in COVID-19. Overall study: The study drew acute and convalescent COVID-19 samples from the United States, Italy and Spain. Nucleic acid was either cDNA or gDNA, and it came from T cells, B-cell-depleted T cells, or PBMCs.

Looked up from germline, CDR1 is MNHEY and CDR2 is SVGAGI. Trimming took 2 bases from V and 4 from J; bases not matched to a gene: 7. The length of the CDR3 is 16 residues. Authors' data handling: Cell counts per sample came from amplifying reference gene primers. Sequencing used immunoSEQ multiplex PCR; TCRdb keeps in-frame clones, though not all of them. V and J calls and clone size are those listed in that table; D and trimming were worked out from the DNA. The sample has around 130,000 clones, 86% seen once; the top ten hold about a sixth. This clonotype was obtained from a woman aged 45-60 years who had recovered from COVID-19. The V call is TRBV6-5, the J call TRBJ2-3, with 9 bases that match TRBD2. The sequencing sample was made of peripheral blood. CDR3 coding DNA: TGTGCCAGCAGTTACAGGCGGGGGGGCCGGGCAGATACGCAGTATTTT. Its protein product is CASSYRRGGRADTQYF.